A single sample gave rise to the 22 T cell receptor beta chains below, sequenced in a study of CD8 T cells in ankylosing spondylitis (dated by TCRdb to between 2016 and 2019). The library relied on 5' RACE. Data came from an Illumina HiSeq 2500. TCRdb reran the public reads through fastp at Q25 and MiXCR, keeping productive beta chains. Rows are unified per CDR3 protein, each entry keeping the most common DNA and genes. The table for this sample lists about 36,000 distinct CDR3 sequences; more than 9.5% of them were counted only once. 20% of the sample is in the top ten clones. Sequencing was carried out using synovial fluid, either unsorted or a sorted T cell fraction (not recorded which). The receptor source for this set is a male donor with ankylosing spondylitis.

In its sample, this clonotype was seen once. This sequence joins TRBV2 and TRBJ1-4, with D uncertain. The germline V gene has CDR1 SNHLY and CDR2 FYNNEI. There are 11 residues in the CDR3. With 7 bases removed from V and 11 bases from J, the gap between germline ends came to 11 bases. CDR3 protein: CASIEAGKLFF. CDR3 bases: TGTGCCAGCATTGAGGCTGGGAAACTGTTTTTT.

This clonotype was detected many times. The chain recombines TRBV7-2 with TRBJ2-1, with D possibly matching TRBD2 (6 bases). CDR3 length equals 15 residues. Germline V gene lookup returns CDR1 SGHTA and CDR2 FQGNSA. V lost 2 bases and J lost 3, with 11 bases in between. DNA of the CDR3: TGTGCCAGCAGCTTATTAGCGGCTATCTACAATGAGCAGTTCTTC. It yields the protein CASSLLAAIYNEQFF.

This clonotype was observed a handful of times. The J gene is TRBJ2-5, the V gene TRBV7-8; perhaps TRBD2 as D (6 bases). The germline gives CDR1 SGHVS, CDR2 FQNEAQ. The CDR3 has 16 amino acids. V was pared by 0 bases and J by 9 bases, with 20 bases between. Here the CDR3 DNA reads TGTGCCAGCAGCTTAGCGGAACAGGCCTTTCGGAGGGCCCAGTACTTC. Translating it yields CASSLAEQAFRRAQYF.

The genes are TRBV28 and TRBJ1-4, with 7 positions matching TRBD1. The junction had 11 bases not matched to a gene; V was cut back by 5 bases and J by 8 bases. The CDR3 is made up of 15 amino acids. CDR1 and CDR2 (germline): MDHEN, SYDVKM. The CDR3: CASSPSGGVTEKLFF. DNA of the CDR3: TGTGCCAGCAGTCCCTCAGGGGGAGTAACCGAAAAACTGTTTTTT.

V gene TRBV20-1 combines with J gene TRBJ1-2; D gene ambiguous. This CDR3 has 11 amino acids. Germline V gene sequence: CDR1 DFQATT, CDR2 SNEGSKA (reference sequence). V was clipped by 5 bases and J by 13 bases, with 17 bases between them. DNA of the CDR3: TGCAGTGCTGGGCCGCCGACCCTCGCCACCTTC. Translating it yields CSAGPPTLATF.

This clonotype was seen more than once but under ten times. The rearrangement links TRBV5-4 to TRBJ2-1; 9 bases agree with TRBD1. The CDR3 length is 14 residues. Germline values: CDR1 SGHNT, CDR2 YYREEE (reference sequence). The trim removed 0 bases at V and 8 bases at J, leaving 3 bases unmatched. This chain's CDR3 is CASSLGTGVDEQFF. CDR3 sequence (DNA): TGTGCCAGCAGCTTGGGGACAGGGGTCGATGAGCAGTTCTTC.

This rearrangement joins TRBV27 to TRBJ1-5; D is uncertain. V gave up 5 bases and J gave up 3 bases, with 8 bases separating them. Germline V gene lookup returns CDR1 MNHEY and CDR2 SMNVEV (reference sequence). The length of the CDR3 is 13 residues. In DNA form, the CDR3 reads TGTGCCAGCAGTACCCTGTACAATCAGCCCCAGCATTTT. It codes for CASSTLYNQPQHF.

This chain connects TRBV20-1 to TRBJ2-1, with D tentatively TRBD1 (6 bases). The V gene's germline CDR1 is DFQATT and CDR2 SNEGSKA (reference sequence). The CDR3 is made up of 14 amino acids. V dropped 6 bases and J dropped 4 bases, with 16 bases sitting between them. The CDR3 nucleotides read TGCAGTGCACCGACTCATACAGGGTACAATGAGCAGTTCTTC. It specifies CSAPTHTGYNEQFF.

With regard to this clonotype: The junction does not match germline at one end; this may be a read error. The V call is TRBV5-1, the J call TRBJ1-2; possible D gene TRBD1, 5 bases. This CDR3 spans 13 amino acids. Germline V gene lookup returns CDR1 SGHRS and CDR2 YFSETQ. Here the CDR3 DNA reads TGCGCCAGCAGCACGACAGCAAACTATGGCTTCACCTTC. It codes for CASSTTANYGFTF.

In this sample, this clonotype is medium-sized. This chain uses TRBV28 with TRBJ2-7; TRBD1 aligns across 10 bases. Germline-derived CDR1 and CDR2 are MDHEN and SYDVKM. Trimming removed 3 bases from V and 2 bases from J; junction bases left unmatched: 1. The CDR3 spans 14 residues. CDR3 DNA: TGTGCCAGCAGTTTCGGGACAGGGGCCTACGAGCAGTACTTC. Protein: CASSFGTGAYEQYF.

The table lists this clonotype with a few counts. The rearrangement uses TRBV20-1 and TRBJ2-7; the D call may be TRBD1 or TRBD2 (5 bases each). The CDR3 is 12 residues long. CDR1 is DFQATT and CDR2 is SNEGSKA in the germline V gene (reference sequence). The V end was cut by 5 bases, the J end by 5 bases, with 13 bases between. Written as DNA, the CDR3 is TGCAGTGCTGTGGGCAGAGGGGACGAGCAGTACTTC. It yields the protein CSAVGRGDEQYF.

In this sample, this clonotype turned up a few times. The chain links TRBV10-2 to TRBJ2-7; 11 bases are shared with TRBD2. Germline CDR1 WSHSY, CDR2 SAAADI. V lost 4 bases and J lost 7; bases outside the gene matches: 3. This CDR3 spans 13 amino acids. CDR3 in amino acids: CASSALAGVEQYF. Here the CDR3 DNA reads TGCGCCAGCAGTGCACTAGCGGGAGTAGAGCAGTACTTC.

The V gene is TRBV4-3, the J gene TRBJ2-7; no reliable D call. CDR3 length: 15 amino acids. Trimming stripped 1 base from V and 6 bases from J, with 16 bases between. In germline, CDR1 is LGHNA, CDR2 YSLEER. This CDR3 reads CASSQVATPGIEQYF. As DNA, the CDR3 is TGCGCCAGCAGCCAAGTAGCCACACCCGGAATCGAGCAGTACTTC.

This clonotype was counted at least ten times. The CDR3 sequence: CASSLASGGRGDEQYF. DNA for the CDR3: TGCGCCAGCAGCTTGGCCTCTGGAGGCCGGGGGGACGAGCAGTACTTC. The chain recombines TRBV5-1 with TRBJ2-7, with 7 bases aligning to TRBD2. Germline V gives CDR1 SGHRS, CDR2 YFSETQ. Losses at the gene ends were 0 bases for V and 5 bases for J; bases not matched to a gene: 11. The CDR3 consists of 16 residues.

The V gene is TRBV18, the J gene TRBJ2-6; D ambiguous. The V and J ends lost 3 bases and 0 bases respectively, with 12 bases between them. In germline, CDR1 is KGHSH, CDR2 LQKENI. This CDR3 comprises 17 residues. The CDR3 coding sequence is TGTGCCAGCTCACCCCGCGTAGACAACTCTGGGGCCAACGTCCTGACTTTC. Protein: CASSPRVDNSGANVLTF.

This clonotype was recorded many times. V and J are TRBV28 and TRBJ2-1; 7 bases match TRBD2. CDR1 is MDHEN and CDR2 is SYDVKM in the germline V gene. The CDR3 is 15 residues long. Germline trimming cut 2 bases from V and 7 bases from J; bases unmatched to any gene: 8. The CDR3 nucleotides read TGTGCCAGCAGTTTACGTGGCGGGAGTCGTAATGAGCAGTTCTTC. It translates to CASSLRGGSRNEQFF.

This clonotype was counted at least ten times. The rearrangement uses TRBV9 and TRBJ1-1; D not certain. The CDR3 spans 14 residues. Germline CDR1 is SGDLS and CDR2 is YYNGEE. With 3 bases removed from V and 1 base from J, the gap between germline ends came to 10 bases. The CDR3 DNA reads as TGTGCCAGCAGCGCCCCCCATGGGAACACTGAAGCTTTCTTT. Translating gives CASSAPHGNTEAFF. Full variable domain (missing parts from reference TRBV9 and TRBJ1-1): DSGVTQTPKHLITATGQRVTLRCSPRSGDLSVYWYQQSLDQGLQFLIQYYNGEERAKGNILERFSAQQFPDLHSELNLSSLELGDSALYFCASSAPHGNTEAFFGQGTRLTVV.

The gene calls are TRBV7-2 and TRBJ2-7, with D maybe TRBD2 (6 bases). V lost 8 bases, J lost 6 bases, and 17 bases lay in between. The germline gives CDR1 SGHTA, CDR2 FQGNSA. The CDR3 spans 13 residues. CDR3 protein: CASAEGLNVEQYF. CDR3 DNA sequence: TGTGCCAGCGCGGAGGGGCTAAATGTCGAGCAGTACTTC.

A few counts support this clonotype. J is TRBJ1-4 and V is TRBV7-2; possible D gene TRBD1, 6 bases. The germline V gene has CDR1 SGHTA and CDR2 FQGNSA. The CDR3 contains 15 residues. Trimming left V 5 bases short and J 1 base short, with 11 bases between. The CDR3 loop reads CASSVTGKTNEKLFF. In DNA form, the CDR3 reads TGTGCCAGCAGCGTAACAGGGAAAACTAATGAAAAACTGTTTTTT.

This sequence joins TRBV12-3 or TRBV12-4 and TRBJ2-5; possibly TRBD2 for D (6 bases). The length of the CDR3 is 14 residues. The ends were cut back, 2 bases at V and 4 bases at J, with 11 bases in the middle. The CDR3 DNA follows: TGTGCCAGCAGTTTATTTGCTAGCGTAGAGACCCAGTACTTC. This gives the protein CASSLFASVETQYF.

This clonotype was seen at least ten times. The V call is TRBV14, the J call TRBJ2-1; weak D call: TRBD1 (6 bases). Germline CDR1 and CDR2: SGHDN and FVKESK. Trimming removed 4 bases from V and 3 bases from J, with 16 bases in between. This CDR3 region has 16 residues. The CDR3 loop reads CASSLSGRGYYNEQFF. The CDR3 DNA reads TGTGCCAGCAGCCTCTCGGGCAGGGGATACTACAATGAGCAGTTCTTC. Together with reference TRBV14 and TRBJ2-1, the CDR3 gives the full variable domain: EAGVTQFPSHSVIEKGQTVTLRCDPISGHDNLYWYRRVMGKEIKFLLHFVKESKQDESGMPNNRFLAERTGGTYSTLKVQPAELEDSGVYFCASSLSGRGYYNEQFFGPGTRLTVL.

In this sample, this clonotype turned up many times. The V and J genes are TRBV12-3 or TRBV12-4 and TRBJ1-6, with TRBD1 as a possible D gene (5 bases). The CDR3 runs to 15 residues. V was trimmed by 4 bases and J by 13 bases, leaving 20 bases between them. CDR3 region: CASSSFRDPLVPLHF. For the CDR3, the DNA is TGTGCCAGCAGTTCATTCCGGGACCCCCTAGTTCCCCTCCACTTT.